This T cell receptor beta chain came from a study of CD4 T cells in relation to SARS-CoV-2 and coronaviruses. Across the whole study: The HLA restriction of the shared crossreactive spike epitopes was mapped. Study-wide findings and caveats: No donor gave both pre-pandemic and post-infection samples. In approximately 70% of donors, memory CD4+ clonotypes crossrecognized SARS-CoV-2 and at least one common cold coronavirus spike.

Here immunoSEQ multiplex PCR was the method, and the copy in TCRdb shows in-frame clones only, minus some. Of roughly 14,000 clones in the sample, 78% were seen once. A note on this clone: No antigen is known for it.

Before the COVID-19 pandemic, during about 2011-2019, CD4+ T cells were taken from unexposed donors. Isolation of CD4+ T cells took place after around 11 days in culture. Testing used SARS-CoV-2 S/N and four cold-coronavirus spikes on unexposed-donor CD4+ T cells, cells permitting. The TCR originated in a human donor in good health. Material: CD4+ T cells from PBMCs, cultured in vitro.

The CDR3 region has the DNA TGTGCCAGCAGCCCAAACCTGGGGTACGAGCAGTACTTC. It translates to CASSPNLGYEQYF. The V and J genes are TRBV6-2 or TRBV6-3 and TRBJ2-7; D call uncertain. The CDR3 covers 13 residues. V dropped 6 bases and J dropped 4 bases, with 13 bases sitting between them. Germline CDR1 and CDR2: MNHEY and SVGEGT.